The 15 T cell receptor beta chains listed next were all sequenced from one sample in a study of shared T cell receptors in the human thymus. This table comes from immunoSEQ multiplex PCR, and its TCRdb copy is limited to in-frame clones, with some not included. This sample has over 650,000 clones, with more than 70% found just once. Separately, the same data were catalogued under a study of human thymus T cells.

The sample taken for sequencing was thymocytes. Source of these receptors: a boy less than two years old with a congenital heart defect.

The rearrangement joins TRBV18 to TRBJ1-2; D not certain. Per the germline V gene, CDR1 is KGHSH and CDR2 is LQKENI. V gave up 1 base and J gave up 2 bases, with 14 bases separating them. CDR3 length: 16 amino acids. The CDR3 protein is CASSPLGESPNYGYTF. The DNA of the CDR3 is TGTGCCAGCTCACCACTCGGAGAATCCCCCAACTATGGCTACACCTTC.

The CDR3 coding sequence is TGCGCCAGCAGCCCTGGACACAGGGGGCGAGAAAAACTGTTTTTT. Translating gives CASSPGHRGREKLFF. This sequence joins TRBV4-3 and TRBJ1-4; 9 bases agree with TRBD1. J lost 8 bases, V lost 4 bases, and 8 bases had no gene match. Germline CDR1 and CDR2: LGHNA and YSLEER. The CDR3 is 15 amino acids.

The rearrangement joins TRBV7-9 to TRBJ1-6; D unresolved. V dropped 2 bases and J dropped 15 bases, with 14 bases sitting between them. Germline-derived CDR1 and CDR2 are SEHNR and FQNEAQ (reference sequence). The CDR3 runs 13 residues. The CDR3 nucleotides read TGTGCCAGCAGCTTAAGGCCCCTCGGGGTCCTCCACTTT. This codes for CASSLRPLGVLHF.

The CDR3, as DNA: TGTGCCAGCAGTGGTTGGGGGGGGAACCACCGGGAGCTGTTTTTT. Its protein is CASSGWGGNHRELFF. The V call is TRBV25-1, the J call TRBJ2-2; TRBD2 matches at 7 bases. CDR1 is MGHDK and CDR2 is SYGVNS in the germline V gene. V lost 4 bases, J lost 9 bases, and 11 bases stayed unmatched. The CDR3 length is 15 residues.

Points on this clone: Distinct nucleotide sequences in the sample also encode this CDR3. The genes are TRBV6-1 and TRBJ2-7; D uncertain. Deletions cut 6 bases from V and 3 bases from J, with 3 bases between. The germline gives CDR1 MNHNS, CDR2 SASEGT. This CDR3 spans 10 amino acids. The CDR3 region has the DNA TGTGCCAGCAGCCTCTACGAGCAGTACTTC. Its translation is CASSLYEQYF.

The sample holds one count of this clone. The J gene is TRBJ2-3, the V gene TRBV27; 9 nucleotides match TRBD1. V dropped 6 bases and J dropped 4; count of bases not matched to a gene: 5. The CDR3 extends over 14 amino acids. The germline V gene has CDR1 MNHEY and CDR2 SMNVEV (reference sequence). The CDR3 nucleotides read TGTGCCAGCAGATTAAGACAGGGGGCAGATACGCAGTATTTT. It yields the protein CASRLRQGADTQYF.

The genes are TRBV10-2 and TRBJ2-7; weak D call: TRBD2 (6 bases). Germline CDR1 reads WSHSY; CDR2 reads SAAADI. The CDR3 is made up of 13 amino acids. Trimming shortened V by 6 bases and J by 2 bases, and 11 bases separated the two germline ends. The CDR3 region has the DNA TGCGCCAGCAGCCTAACGGGGGCCTACGAGCAGTACTTC. It specifies CASSLTGAYEQYF.

The rearrangement joins TRBV7-2 to TRBJ1-1, with a weak D call TRBD1 (6 bases). Per germline, CDR1 SGHTA and CDR2 FQGNSA. CDR3 length equals 15 residues. The ends were cut back, 5 bases at V and 1 base at J, with 14 bases in the middle. The CDR3: CASSPGGRGNTEAFF. For the CDR3, the DNA is TGTGCCAGCAGCCCCGGGGGGCGGGGGAACACTGAAGCTTTCTTT.

The rearrangement uses TRBV28 and TRBJ1-1, with no clear D. Germline CDR1 is MDHEN and CDR2 is SYDVKM. The length of the CDR3 is 15 residues. The V end lost 5 bases, the J end lost 1 base, and 14 bases lay between the germline ends. The CDR3: CASSPVGVTNTEAFF. For the CDR3, the DNA is TGTGCCAGCAGTCCGGTCGGGGTCACGAACACTGAAGCTTTCTTT.

V and J are TRBV4-3 and TRBJ2-7; 7 bases match TRBD1. There are 18 residues in the CDR3. Germline V lookup: CDR1 LGHNA, CDR2 YSLEER. Trimming cost V 2 bases and J 0 bases; bases outside gene matches: 13. DNA for the CDR3: TGCGCCAGCAGCCAACACTACCCCCCGGCAGGGGGCTCCTACGAGCAGTACTTC. As protein: CASSQHYPPAGGSYEQYF.

The V call is TRBV7-9, the J call TRBJ1-2; no reliable D call. V shed 5 bases and J shed 0 bases, with 16 bases lying between them. Germline V gene sequence: CDR1 SEHNR, CDR2 FQNEAQ (reference sequence). CDR3 length: 16 residues. As DNA, the CDR3 is TGTGCCAGCAGCGCCCAACGGACTCTAACTAACTATGGCTACACCTTC. This codes for CASSAQRTLTNYGYTF.

The genes are TRBV28 and TRBJ2-7, with a tentative D call TRBD1 (6 bases). Trimming removed 2 bases at V and 3 bases at J, with 20 bases between. Per the germline V gene, CDR1 is MDHEN and CDR2 is SYDVKM. The CDR3 is 17 residues long. The CDR3 region has the DNA TGTGCCAGCAGTTTAACTGGTCCCCGGGACAAGAACTACGAGCAGTACTTC. Translation gives CASSLTGPRDKNYEQYF.

The V gene is TRBV7-3, the J gene TRBJ2-4, with TRBD1 as a possible D gene (5 bases). Germline assignment: CDR1 SGHTA and CDR2 FQGTGA. V was cut by 1 base and J by 8 bases, with 15 bases left in between. The CDR3 has 15 amino acids. The CDR3 bases are TGTGCCAGCAGCTTAAAGGTGACAGAGGCGGACATTCAGTACTTC. This translates into CASSLKVTEADIQYF.

The gene calls are TRBV4-1 and TRBJ1-1; D is ambiguous. From germline, CDR1 is MGHRA and CDR2 YSYEKL. V was trimmed by 1 base and J by 7 bases, leaving 13 bases between them. The CDR3 is 14 residues long. The CDR3 here is CASSQVLVMNEAFF. The CDR3 DNA reads as TGCGCCAGCAGCCAAGTACTTGTGATGAATGAAGCTTTCTTT.

The chain recombines TRBV5-6 with TRBJ2-5; tentative D call: TRBD2 (6 bases). V was cut by 4 bases and J by 6 bases, with 13 bases left in between. The CDR3 runs 13 residues. Germline V lookup: CDR1 SGHDT, CDR2 YYEEEE. CDR3 residues: CASSPRGGKTQYF. The DNA for the CDR3 is TGTGCCAGCAGCCCGCGGGGTGGTAAGACCCAGTACTTC.